The next 30 T cell receptor beta chains were all read from a single sample in a study of cytomegalovirus exposure and HLA in healthy donors. The primer mix had 60 Vbeta and 13 Jbeta primers. Only in-frame clones appear in the TCRdb table, and some are missing; sequencing was by immunoSEQ multiplex PCR. The sample has 220,000 or so clones, about 70% seen once. Sequencing was performed on PBMCs. These receptors originate from a woman in her thirties in good health and CMV-seronegative.

The rearrangement joins TRBV19 to TRBJ2-2, with a possible D match to TRBD1 (6 bases). Trimming stripped 7 bases from V and 0 bases from J, with 9 bases between. Per germline, CDR1 LNHDA and CDR2 SQIVND (reference sequence). CDR3 length: 14 amino acids. Here the CDR3 reads CASNNRANTGELFF. The CDR3 nucleotides are TGTGCCAGTAATAACAGGGCGAACACCGGGGAGCTGTTTTTT.

A note on this clone: An end of the junction differs from the germline gene, which may be a read error. The V and J genes are TRBV7-7 and TRBJ2-5, with TRBD2 matching 12 bases. The CDR3 sequence is 19 residues long. Germline lookup yields CDR1 SSHAT and CDR2 FNYEAQ (reference sequence). CDR3 sequence reads: CASSFRLAGGRWQGKTQYF. DNA of the CDR3: TGTGCTAGCAGCTTCCGTCTAGCGGGAGGGCGGTGGCAGGGAAAGACCCAGTACTTC.

The CDR3 loop is CASSLDRGLFEQYF. Written as DNA, the CDR3 is TGTGCCAGCAGCTTAGACAGGGGGCTATTCGAGCAGTACTTC. The chain combines TRBV11-1 with TRBJ2-7; TRBD1 matches at 9 bases. CDR3 length: 14 residues. Losses at the gene ends were 1 base for V and 6 bases for J; bases not matched to a gene: 4. Germline CDR1 reads SGHAT; CDR2 reads FQDESV (reference sequence).

This clone turned up a few times. J is TRBJ1-2 and V is TRBV4-2; 8 positions match TRBD1. The CDR3 has 14 amino acids. The junction had 6 bases not matched to a gene; V was cut back by 4 bases and J by 5 bases. Germline V gene data show CDR1 as LGHNA and CDR2 as YNFKEQ. The CDR3 DNA reads TGTGCCAGCAGCCTCACGACAGGGGATTATGGCTACACCTTC. Translated, it gives CASSLTTGDYGYTF.

The chain recombines TRBV19 with TRBJ2-7; perhaps TRBD2 as D (5 bases). The germline V gene has CDR1 LNHDA and CDR2 SQIVND (reference sequence). CDR3 size: 13 residues. Deletions cut 1 base from V and 6 bases from J, with 10 bases between. Written as DNA, the CDR3 is TGTGCCAGTAGTATAGGAGGGATCCGCGAGCAGTACTTC. It encodes CASSIGGIREQYF.

The J gene is TRBJ2-5, the V gene TRBV5-1, with no clear D. The V gene lost 4 bases and the J gene lost 0 bases, with 10 bases spanning the gap. Germline V gene lookup returns CDR1 SGHRS and CDR2 YFSETQ. The CDR3 is 14 amino acids. This CDR3 reads CASSLQRYQETQYF. The CDR3 DNA sequence: TGCGCCAGCAGCCTGCAGAGGTACCAAGAGACCCAGTACTTC.

In its sample, this clone was seen a few times. Mismatch with germline at one junction end may stem from a read error. The rearrangement uses TRBV2 and TRBJ2-1, with D unresolved. Germline assignment: CDR1 SNHLY and CDR2 FYNNEI. The CDR3 has 10 residues. CDR3 region: CASSEGVQVF. Written as DNA, the CDR3 is TGTGCCAGCAGTGAAGGGGTTCAGGTCTTC.

The CDR3 sequence: CASSPGTGYYEQYF. The CDR3 nucleotides read TGTGCCAGCAGCCCCGGGACAGGTTATTACGAGCAGTACTTC. The rearrangement joins TRBV6-1 to TRBJ2-7; 8 bases fit TRBD1. Per the germline V gene, CDR1 is MNHNS and CDR2 is SASEGT. The CDR3 runs to 14 residues. The ends lost 6 bases at V and 4 bases at J; junction bases unmatched: 8.

The chain has TRBV7-2 and TRBJ1-2, with unresolved D. Germline V gene data show CDR1 as SGHTA and CDR2 as FQGNSA. This CDR3 region has 15 residues. V lost 1 base to trimming and J lost 4 bases, with 13 bases between them. The CDR3: CASSLGAATLYGYTF. The CDR3 DNA reads as TGTGCCAGCAGCTTAGGCGCGGCTACTCTCTATGGCTACACCTTC. The full variable domain, rest sourced from reference TRBV7-2 and TRBJ1-2, is GAGVSQSPSNKVTEKGKDVELRCDPISGHTALYWYRQSLGQGLEFLIYFQGNSAPDKSGLPSDRFSAERTGGSVSTLTIQRTQQEDSAVYLCASSLGAATLYGYTFGSGTRLTVV.

The rearrangement links TRBV19 to TRBJ1-4; D unclear. Looked up from germline, CDR1 is LNHDA and CDR2 is SQIVND (reference sequence). The CDR3 is 12 residues long. The V and J ends lost 5 bases and 14 bases respectively, with 15 bases between them. The CDR3 loop is CASSVEGILLFF. The CDR3 coding sequence is TGTGCCAGTAGTGTCGAGGGAATTCTTCTGTTTTTT.

This sequence joins TRBV7-2 and TRBJ2-4; a weak D match, TRBD2 (7 bases). Trimming cost V 5 bases and J 6 bases, with 14 bases left between them. The CDR3 has 14 residues. Per germline, CDR1 SGHTA and CDR2 FQGNSA. CDR3 nucleotide sequence: TGTGCCAGCAGCCCTGGGGGGGGCGGAAACATTCAGTACTTC. This encodes CASSPGGGGNIQYF.

The chain carries TRBV5-4 and TRBJ2-5; 8 bases fit TRBD2. CDR1 and CDR2 from the germline V gene are SGHNT and YYREEE (reference sequence). The CDR3 sequence is 15 residues long. Losses at the gene ends were 4 bases for V and 0 bases for J; bases not matched to a gene: 5. Here the CDR3 DNA reads TGTGCCAGCAGCGCCGGGGGGGGGTACCAAGAGACCCAGTACTTC. Amino acids: CASSAGGGYQETQYF.

The chain has TRBV4-1 and TRBJ2-1, with 10 nucleotides matching TRBD2. The germline gives CDR1 MGHRA, CDR2 YSYEKL. The CDR3 extends over 14 amino acids. Trimming cost V 3 bases and J 8 bases; bases outside gene matches: 4. As DNA, the CDR3 is TGCGCCAGCAGCCAGGCTAGCGGGAGTGATGAGCAGTTCTTC. Its protein is CASSQASGSDEQFF.

V gene TRBV9 combines with J gene TRBJ2-1; 10 nucleotides align to TRBD2. Germline-derived CDR1 and CDR2 are SGDLS and YYNGEE. The length of the CDR3 is 16 residues. V was clipped by 4 bases and J by 2 bases; unmatched bases: 6. CDR3 DNA: TGTGCCAGCAGCTCCCGGACTAGCGGAACCTACAATGAGCAGTTCTTC. Protein: CASSSRTSGTYNEQFF. Variable domain in full (rest from reference TRBV9 and TRBJ2-1): DSGVTQTPKHLITATGQRVTLRCSPRSGDLSVYWYQQSLDQGLQFLIQYYNGEERAKGNILERFSAQQFPDLHSELNLSSLELGDSALYFCASSSRTSGTYNEQFFGPGTRLTVL.

This clone was seen a handful of times. The chain combines TRBV28 with TRBJ2-3, with TRBD2 identical over 13 bases. The CDR3 length is 16 residues. The V and J ends lost 11 bases and 0 bases, in that order; junction bases with no gene match: 8. CDR1 is MDHEN, CDR2 SYDVKM, per germline. The CDR3 loop is CAAGTSGVSSTDTQYF. CDR3 in DNA: TGTGCCGCGGGGACTAGCGGGGTATCTAGCACAGATACGCAGTATTTT.

The chain has TRBV7-3 and TRBJ2-2; D is unclear. The CDR3 extends over 14 amino acids. Trimming cost V 1 base and J 4 bases, with 7 bases left between them. The germline V gene has CDR1 SGHTA and CDR2 FQGTGA. The CDR3 region has the DNA TGTGCCAGCAGCTTAAGCCCGAGCACCGGGGAGCTGTTTTTT. The encoded protein is CASSLSPSTGELFF.

As regards this clone: At one end the junction does not follow the germline gene, possibly because of a read error. The gene calls are TRBV4-2 and TRBJ2-5; D is unclear. Germline CDR1 reads LGHNA; CDR2 reads YNFKEQ. The CDR3 loop spans 14 amino acids. CDR3 residues: CASSQDTHQETQYF. The CDR3 DNA reads as TGTGCCAGCAGCCAAGACACACACCAGGAGACCCAGTACTTC.

The rearrangement links TRBV2 to TRBJ2-5, with 9 positions matching TRBD2. The J call may be wrong; the DNA end is better matched by TRBJ2-7. The CDR3 covers 15 residues. CDR1 SNHLY and CDR2 FYNNEI come from the germline V gene. The CDR3 DNA sequence: TGTGCCAGCAGTCAAGTCCTAGCGGGACCCCGCGAGCAGTACTTC. This gives the protein CASSQVLAGPREQYF.

The rearrangement links TRBV7-2 to TRBJ2-7; TRBD1 aligns across 8 bases. From germline, CDR1 is SGHTA and CDR2 FQGNSA. The CDR3 length is 16 residues. J lost 4 bases, V lost 5 bases, and 13 bases had no gene match. CDR3 protein: CASSVRGQDTRYEQYF. CDR3 coding DNA: TGTGCCAGCAGCGTAAGGGGACAGGACACTCGGTACGAGCAGTACTTC.

The chain carries TRBV6-5 and TRBJ2-1; 11 bases fit TRBD2. Germline V gene data show CDR1 as MNHEY and CDR2 as SVGAGI. Trimming at V came to 5 bases and at J to 6 bases, leaving 6 bases not matched to a gene. The CDR3 consists of 15 residues. The CDR3 here is CASSATSGGGNEQFF. The CDR3 DNA reads as TGTGCCAGCAGTGCTACTAGCGGGGGAGGCAATGAGCAGTTCTTC.

This chain joins TRBV7-8 and TRBJ2-2, with 12 bases matching TRBD2. CDR3 length: 18 amino acids. V was pared by 1 base and J by 4 bases, with 7 bases of the junction left unmatched. The V gene's germline CDR1 is SGHVS and CDR2 FQNEAQ. The CDR3 DNA reads TGTGCCAGCAGCTTAGGGACTAGCGGGGTTAGGGGCACCGGGGAGCTGTTTTTT. It yields the protein CASSLGTSGVRGTGELFF.

This clone was picked up one time. The rearrangement joins TRBV14 to TRBJ2-1, with 12 bases aligning to TRBD2. CDR1 SGHDN and CDR2 FVKESK come from the germline V gene. J was trimmed by 7 bases and V by 0 bases; bases with no gene match: 7. The CDR3 runs 17 residues. This CDR3 reads CASSQDPLAGGPNEQFF. As DNA, the CDR3 is TGTGCCAGCAGCCAAGATCCCCTAGCGGGAGGGCCAAATGAGCAGTTCTTC.

This sequence joins TRBV4-2 and TRBJ2-1; the match to TRBD2 covers 8 bases. Germline V lookup: CDR1 LGHNA, CDR2 YNFKEQ. The CDR3 is 13 amino acids. The V and J ends lost 1 base and 14 bases, in that order; junction bases with no gene match: 7. CDR3 region: CASSQGSAGGEFF. In DNA, the CDR3 is TGTGCCAGCAGCCAAGGGTCCGCGGGGGGCGAGTTCTTC.

This clone was counted once. The V gene is TRBV9, the J gene TRBJ2-1; 10 bases line up with TRBD2. Losses at the gene ends were 2 bases for V and 7 bases for J; bases not matched to a gene: 12. This CDR3 contains 17 residues. Per germline, CDR1 SGDLS and CDR2 YYNGEE. The CDR3 loop is CASSVGLSGGVLNEQFF. For the CDR3, the DNA is TGTGCCAGCAGCGTGGGCCTGAGCGGGGGGGTTCTGAATGAGCAGTTCTTC.

The chain couples TRBV5-6 to TRBJ2-3, with D possibly being TRBD2 (6 bases). The germline V gene has CDR1 SGHDT and CDR2 YYEEEE. Trimming left V 2 bases short and J 1 base short, with 11 bases between. There are 15 residues in the CDR3. CDR3 sequence (DNA): TGTGCCAGCAGCTTTCCGCGGGATGGCACAGATACGCAGTATTTT. This gives the protein CASSFPRDGTDTQYF.

This clone was observed a single time. The V call is TRBV25-1, the J call TRBJ2-6, with a tentative D call TRBD1 (5 bases). This CDR3 contains 14 residues. V was pared by 0 bases and J by 6 bases, with 6 bases between. Germline lookup yields CDR1 MGHDK and CDR2 SYGVNS. CDR3 region: CASSEYREANVLTF. CDR3 in DNA: TGTGCCAGCAGTGAATACAGGGAGGCCAACGTCCTGACTTTC.

The chain carries TRBV18 and TRBJ2-2; D may be TRBD1 (5 bases). Germline V gives CDR1 KGHSH, CDR2 LQKENI. This CDR3 contains 16 residues. V gave up 0 bases and J gave up 4 bases, with 12 bases separating them. CDR3 residues: CASSPPQGEVTGELFF. CDR3 sequence (DNA): TGTGCCAGCTCACCACCGCAGGGCGAAGTCACCGGGGAGCTGTTTTTT.

This clone turned up a few times. This sequence joins TRBV29-1 and TRBJ1-6; no clear D. This CDR3 contains 13 residues. Looked up from germline, CDR1 is SQVTM and CDR2 is ANQGSEA. Trimming removed 7 bases from V and 8 bases from J, with 15 bases in between. CDR3 sequence: CSAALEGHSPLHF. CDR3 in DNA: TGCAGCGCCGCTCTGGAGGGCCATTCACCCCTCCACTTT. The full variable domain, with the rest looked up from reference TRBV29-1 and TRBJ1-6, is SAVISQKPSRDICQRGTSLTIQCQVDSQVTMMFWYRQQPGQSLTLIATANQGSEATYESGFVIDKFPISRPNLTFSTLTVSNMSPEDSSIYLCSAALEGHSPLHFGNGTRLTVT.

This clone was seen once. The chain couples TRBV27 to TRBJ2-5; a weak D match, TRBD1 (5 bases). CDR3 length: 15 residues. With 4 bases removed from V and 0 bases from J, the gap between germline ends came to 12 bases. CDR1 is MNHEY and CDR2 is SMNVEV in the germline V gene (reference sequence). The CDR3 protein is CASSWFGRDQETQYF. In DNA form, the CDR3 reads TGTGCCAGCAGTTGGTTTGGCAGGGACCAAGAGACCCAGTACTTC.

The chain carries TRBV7-8 and TRBJ2-5; 14 bases fit TRBD2. Germline-derived CDR1 and CDR2 are SGHVS and FQNEAQ. The CDR3 contains 18 residues. J was trimmed by 3 bases and V by 1 base; bases with no gene match: 7. The CDR3, as DNA: TGTGCCAGCAGCTTAGGGGGACTAGCGGGAGATTCGGAAGAGACCCAGTACTTC. Its protein product is CASSLGGLAGDSEETQYF.